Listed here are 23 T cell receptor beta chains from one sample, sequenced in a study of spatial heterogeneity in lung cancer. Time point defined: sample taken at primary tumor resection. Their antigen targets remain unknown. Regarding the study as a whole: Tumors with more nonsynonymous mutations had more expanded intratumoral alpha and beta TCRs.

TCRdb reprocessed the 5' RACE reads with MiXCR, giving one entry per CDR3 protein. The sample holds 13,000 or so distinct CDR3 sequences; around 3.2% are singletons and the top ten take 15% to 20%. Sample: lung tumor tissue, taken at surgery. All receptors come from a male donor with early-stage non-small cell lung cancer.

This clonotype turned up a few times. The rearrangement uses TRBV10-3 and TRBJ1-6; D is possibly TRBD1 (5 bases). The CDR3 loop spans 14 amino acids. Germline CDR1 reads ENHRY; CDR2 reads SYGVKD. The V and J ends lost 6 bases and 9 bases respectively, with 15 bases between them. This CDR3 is CAIRTDSSGSPLHF. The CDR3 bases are TGTGCCATCAGGACCGACAGCTCTGGTTCACCCCTCCACTTT.

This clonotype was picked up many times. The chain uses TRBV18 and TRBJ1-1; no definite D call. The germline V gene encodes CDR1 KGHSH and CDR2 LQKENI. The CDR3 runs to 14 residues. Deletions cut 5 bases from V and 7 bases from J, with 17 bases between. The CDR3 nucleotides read TGTGCCAGCTCAACACAGCTTTTACCCGATGAAGCTTTCTTT. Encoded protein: CASSTQLLPDEAFF. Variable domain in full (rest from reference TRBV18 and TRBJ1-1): NAGVMQNPRHLVRRRGQEARLRCSPMKGHSHVYWYRQLPEEGLKFMVYLQKENIIDESGMPKERFSAEFPKEGPSILRIQQVVRGDSAAYFCASSTQLLPDEAFFGQGTRLTVV.

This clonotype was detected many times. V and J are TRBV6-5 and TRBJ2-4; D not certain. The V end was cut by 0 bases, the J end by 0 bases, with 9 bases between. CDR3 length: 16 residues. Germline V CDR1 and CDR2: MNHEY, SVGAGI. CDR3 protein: CASSYSNSIAKNIQYF. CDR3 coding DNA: TGTGCCAGCAGTTACTCGAACAGCATAGCCAAAAACATTCAGTACTTC.

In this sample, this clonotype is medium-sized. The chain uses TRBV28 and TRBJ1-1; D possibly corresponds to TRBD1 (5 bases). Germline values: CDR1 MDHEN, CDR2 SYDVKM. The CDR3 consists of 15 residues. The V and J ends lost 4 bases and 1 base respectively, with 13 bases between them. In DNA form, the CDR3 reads TGTGCCAGCAGTTCATCGGGGGACCCGAACACTGAAGCTTTCTTT. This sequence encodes CASSSSGDPNTEAFF.

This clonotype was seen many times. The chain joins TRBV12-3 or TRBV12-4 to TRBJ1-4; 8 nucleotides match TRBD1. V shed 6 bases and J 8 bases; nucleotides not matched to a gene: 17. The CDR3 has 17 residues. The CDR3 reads CASSPDLGQDYKEKLFF. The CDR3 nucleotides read TGTGCCAGCAGCCCCGATTTGGGACAGGACTATAAGGAAAAACTGTTTTTT.

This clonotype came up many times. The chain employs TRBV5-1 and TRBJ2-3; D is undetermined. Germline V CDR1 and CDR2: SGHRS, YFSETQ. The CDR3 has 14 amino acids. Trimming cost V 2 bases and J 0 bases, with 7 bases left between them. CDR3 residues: CASSLQKSTDTQYF. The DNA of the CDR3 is TGCGCCAGCAGCTTACAGAAAAGCACAGATACGCAGTATTTT.

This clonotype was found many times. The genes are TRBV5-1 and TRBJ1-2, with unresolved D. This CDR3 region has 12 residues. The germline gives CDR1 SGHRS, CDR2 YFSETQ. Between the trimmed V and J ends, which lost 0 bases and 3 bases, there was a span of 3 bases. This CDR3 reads CASSLADYGYTF. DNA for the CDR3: TGCGCCAGCAGCTTGGCAGACTATGGCTACACCTTC.

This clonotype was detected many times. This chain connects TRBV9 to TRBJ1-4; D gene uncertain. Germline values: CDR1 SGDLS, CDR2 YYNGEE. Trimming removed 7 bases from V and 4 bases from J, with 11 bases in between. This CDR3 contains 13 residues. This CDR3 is CASSPGFNEKLFF. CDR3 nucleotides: TGTGCCAGCTCTCCGGGGTTTAATGAAAAACTGTTTTTT.

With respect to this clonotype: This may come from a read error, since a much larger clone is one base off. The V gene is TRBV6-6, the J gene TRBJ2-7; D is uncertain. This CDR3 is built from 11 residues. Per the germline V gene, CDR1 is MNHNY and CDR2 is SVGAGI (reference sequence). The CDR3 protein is CVSTTSYEQYF. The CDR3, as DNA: TGTGTCAGCACTACATCCTACGAGCAGTACTTC.

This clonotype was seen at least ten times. The CDR3 region is CASSRRTGETQYF. CDR3 nucleotide sequence: TGTGCCAGCAGCCGGCGGACAGGAGAGACCCAGTACTTC. This chain links TRBV7-2 with TRBJ2-5; TRBD1 matches at 7 bases. The CDR3 has 13 amino acids. The germline gives CDR1 SGHTA, CDR2 FQGNSA. With 5 bases clipped from V and 4 bases from J, the junction kept 4 bases outside the gene matches.

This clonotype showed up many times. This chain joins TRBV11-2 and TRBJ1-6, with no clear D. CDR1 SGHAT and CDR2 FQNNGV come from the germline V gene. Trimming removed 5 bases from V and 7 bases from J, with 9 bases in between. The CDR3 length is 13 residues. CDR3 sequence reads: CASSMPGNSPLHF. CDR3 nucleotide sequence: TGTGCCAGCAGCATGCCCGGGAATTCACCCCTCCACTTT.

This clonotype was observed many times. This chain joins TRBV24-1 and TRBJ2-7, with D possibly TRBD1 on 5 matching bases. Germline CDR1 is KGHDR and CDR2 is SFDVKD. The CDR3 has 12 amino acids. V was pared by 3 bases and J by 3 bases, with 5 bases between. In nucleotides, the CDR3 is TGTGCCACCAGTGATCAGGGCTACGAGCAGTACTTC. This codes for CATSDQGYEQYF.

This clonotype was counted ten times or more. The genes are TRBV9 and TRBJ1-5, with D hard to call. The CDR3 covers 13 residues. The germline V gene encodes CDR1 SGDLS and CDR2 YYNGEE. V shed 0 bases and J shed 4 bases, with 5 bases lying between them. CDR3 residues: CASSVALNQPQHF. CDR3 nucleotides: TGTGCCAGCAGCGTAGCTCTAAATCAGCCCCAGCATTTT. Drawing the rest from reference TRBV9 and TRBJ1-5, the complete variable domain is DSGVTQTPKHLITATGQRVTLRCSPRSGDLSVYWYQQSLDQGLQFLIQYYNGEERAKGNILERFSAQQFPDLHSELNLSSLELGDSALYFCASSVALNQPQHFGDGTRLSIL.

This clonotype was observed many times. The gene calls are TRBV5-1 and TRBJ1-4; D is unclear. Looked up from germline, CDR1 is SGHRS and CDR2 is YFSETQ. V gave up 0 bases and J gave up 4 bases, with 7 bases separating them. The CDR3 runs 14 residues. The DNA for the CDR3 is TGCGCCAGCAGCTTGGGACGGAATAATGAAAAACTGTTTTTT. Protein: CASSLGRNNEKLFF.

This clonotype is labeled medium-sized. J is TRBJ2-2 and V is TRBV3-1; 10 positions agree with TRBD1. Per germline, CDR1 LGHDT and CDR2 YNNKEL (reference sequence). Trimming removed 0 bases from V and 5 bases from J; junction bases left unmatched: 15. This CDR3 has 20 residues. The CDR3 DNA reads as TGTGCCAGCAGCCAAGATTCATGGAGGGACAGGGGTTATGAAACCGGGGAGCTGTTTTTT. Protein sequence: CASSQDSWRDRGYETGELFF.

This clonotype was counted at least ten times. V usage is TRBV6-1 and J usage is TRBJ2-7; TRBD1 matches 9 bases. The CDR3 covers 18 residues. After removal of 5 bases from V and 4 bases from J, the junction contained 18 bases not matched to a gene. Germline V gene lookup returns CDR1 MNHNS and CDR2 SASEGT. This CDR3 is CASSSLSWTGTGMYEQYF. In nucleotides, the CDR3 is TGTGCCAGCAGTTCCCTTAGCTGGACCGGGACAGGGATGTACGAGCAGTACTTC.

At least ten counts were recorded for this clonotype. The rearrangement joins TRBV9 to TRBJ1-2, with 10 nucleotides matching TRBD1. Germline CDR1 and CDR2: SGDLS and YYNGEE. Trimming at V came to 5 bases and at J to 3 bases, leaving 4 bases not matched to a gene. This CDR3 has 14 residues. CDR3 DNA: TGTGCCAGCAGTGCCGGACAGGGGGACTATGGCTACACCTTC. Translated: CASSAGQGDYGYTF. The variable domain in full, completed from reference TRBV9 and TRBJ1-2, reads DSGVTQTPKHLITATGQRVTLRCSPRSGDLSVYWYQQSLDQGLQFLIQYYNGEERAKGNILERFSAQQFPDLHSELNLSSLELGDSALYFCASSAGQGDYGYTFGSGTRLTVV.

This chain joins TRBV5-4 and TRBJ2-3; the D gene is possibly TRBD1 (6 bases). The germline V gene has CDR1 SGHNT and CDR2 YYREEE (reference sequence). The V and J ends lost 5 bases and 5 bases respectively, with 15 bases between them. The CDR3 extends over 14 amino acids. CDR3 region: CASSPGSRGDTQYF. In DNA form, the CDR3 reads TGTGCCAGCAGTCCTGGGAGCAGGGGAGATACGCAGTATTTT.

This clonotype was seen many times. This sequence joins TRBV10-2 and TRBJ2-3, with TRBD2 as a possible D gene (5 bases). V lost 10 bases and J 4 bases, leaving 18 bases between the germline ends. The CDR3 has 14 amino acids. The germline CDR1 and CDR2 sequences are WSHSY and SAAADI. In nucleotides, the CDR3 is TGCGCCACCTCGGACTTCCCCGTGGCAGATACGCAGTATTTT. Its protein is CATSDFPVADTQYF.

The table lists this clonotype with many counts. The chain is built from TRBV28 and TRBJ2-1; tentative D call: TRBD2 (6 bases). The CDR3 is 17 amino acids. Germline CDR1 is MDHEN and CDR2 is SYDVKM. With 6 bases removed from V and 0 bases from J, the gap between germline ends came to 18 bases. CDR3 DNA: TGTGCCAGCAGGGGGAATAGCGGCCTAAGCTCCTACAATGAGCAGTTCTTC. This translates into CASRGNSGLSSYNEQFF. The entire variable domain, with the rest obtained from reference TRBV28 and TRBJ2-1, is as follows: DVKVTQSSRYLVKRTGEKVFLECVQDMDHENMFWYRQDPGLGLRLIYFSYDVKMKEKGDIPEGYSVSREKKERFSLILESASTNQTSMYLCASRGNSGLSSYNEQFFGPGTRLTVL.

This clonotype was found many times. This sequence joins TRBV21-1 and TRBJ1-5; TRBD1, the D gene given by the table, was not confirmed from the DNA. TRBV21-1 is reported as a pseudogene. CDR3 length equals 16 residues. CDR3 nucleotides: TGTGCCAGCAGCAAGAGGAGGGGAAAGGGAGACCAGCCCCAGCATTTT. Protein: CASSKRRGKGDQPQHF.

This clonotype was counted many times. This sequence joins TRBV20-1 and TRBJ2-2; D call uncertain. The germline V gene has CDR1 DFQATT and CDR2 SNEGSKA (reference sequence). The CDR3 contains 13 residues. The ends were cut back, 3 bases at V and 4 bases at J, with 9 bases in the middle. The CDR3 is CSARDEVTGELFF. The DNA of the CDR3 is TGCAGTGCTAGGGACGAAGTCACCGGGGAGCTGTTTTTT.

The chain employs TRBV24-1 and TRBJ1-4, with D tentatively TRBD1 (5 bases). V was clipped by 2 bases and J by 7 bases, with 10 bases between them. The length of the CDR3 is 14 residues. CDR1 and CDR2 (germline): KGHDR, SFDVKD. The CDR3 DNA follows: TGTGCCACCAGTGATTCCGGGACGGCTGAAAAACTGTTTTTT. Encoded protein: CATSDSGTAEKLFF.